What follows is one T cell receptor (beta chain) and its context. The data derive from a study of blood T cell repertoires in COVID-19. Overall study: Spain, Italy and the United States supplied samples that represented acute and convalescent COVID-19.

Sequencing was performed with immunoSEQ multiplex PCR; in TCRdb, only in-frame clones are kept and a portion is missing. The table shows approximately 190,000 clones, with around 83% occurring only once. The study recruited people aged roughly 18 to 89 years across approximately 23 US areas. This CDR3 is 15 amino acids long. Losses at the gene ends were 5 bases for V and 1 base for J; bases not matched to a gene: 10. Germline V lookup: CDR1 DFQATT, CDR2 SNEGSKA (reference sequence). The specimen was PBMCs or T cells enriched from blood (not recorded which). This chain uses TRBV20-1 with TRBJ2-5; TRBD1 matches at 7 bases. The TCR originated in a woman in her thirties or forties in a cohort exposed to, infected with or recovered from COVID-19 (not recorded which). CDR3 coding DNA: TGCAGTGCTTGTGTAGGGGGCAGCTCCCAAGAGACCCAGTACTTC. It encodes CSACVGGSSQETQYF.